This TCR beta chain was profiled in a study of T cell repertoires in cytomegalovirus infection. The CDR3 loop spans 13 amino acids. Germline V gene sequence: CDR1 DFQATT, CDR2 SNEGSKA (reference sequence). Trimming took off 2 bases at V and 3 bases at J, with 5 bases between the two ends. One entry per CDR3 protein, called by TCRdb with MiXCR from the reads. Altogether around 450,000 distinct CDR3 sequences are present, 25% to 40% being singletons, with the ten largest covering approximately 14%. This TCR was recovered from a human donor in good health (CMV status not recorded). Some clones in this sample may be carry-over from other donors' samples. V and J are TRBV20-1 and TRBJ1-6, with D unresolved. The specimen was PBMCs. The CDR3 reads CSARSGYNSPLHF. DNA of the CDR3: TGCAGTGCTAGATCGGGCTATAATTCACCCCTCCACTTT.